This T cell receptor (beta chain) was captured in a study of T-cell reconstitution after alpha-beta-depleted transplantation in children. In its sample, this clonotype was seen many times. CDR3 length: 15 residues. The germline gives CDR1 SGHVS, CDR2 FQNEAQ. V was pared by 1 base and J by 2 bases, with 1 base of the junction left unmatched. Preparation of the TCRbeta library involved a method that used unique molecular identifiers. TCRdb re-called the PCR reads through MiXCR, storing one row per CDR3 protein. The sample holds around 370,000 distinct CDR3 sequences, approximately 10% seen once. Here the sequenced sample was PBMCs from the stem cell graft donor, taken from the stem cell graft. The sequence came from a human donor who donated a stem cell graft to a child with acute lymphoblastic leukemia. The chain combines TRBV7-8 with TRBJ2-1; 8 nucleotides match TRBD2. CDR3 nucleotide sequence: TGTGCCAGCAGCTTAGAGCGGGAGACCTACAATGAGCAGTTCTTC. Translation: CASSLERETYNEQFF.